The clone carrying this T cell receptor (beta chain) showed up just once. Use of 60 Vbeta and 13 Jbeta primers characterized the PCR. The repertoire was sequenced with immunoSEQ multiplex PCR; TCRdb's copy has only in-frame clones and lacks some. Of 150,000 to 200,000 clones listed, approximately 80% are singletons. This entry comes from a study of cytomegalovirus exposure and HLA in healthy donors. Germline assignment: CDR1 MGHDK and CDR2 SYGVNS. Between the trimmed V and J ends, which lost 8 bases and 2 bases, there was a span of 14 bases. CDR3 length: 14 amino acids. The V call is TRBV25-1, the J call TRBJ2-3; tentatively, D is TRBD2 (5 bases). Sequenced sample: PBMCs. This clonotype was obtained from a young man in good health and CMV-seronegative. The DNA of the CDR3 is TGTGCCAGCGGGCTAAGCGGATCCACAGATACGCAGTATTTT. It specifies CASGLSGSTDTQYF.